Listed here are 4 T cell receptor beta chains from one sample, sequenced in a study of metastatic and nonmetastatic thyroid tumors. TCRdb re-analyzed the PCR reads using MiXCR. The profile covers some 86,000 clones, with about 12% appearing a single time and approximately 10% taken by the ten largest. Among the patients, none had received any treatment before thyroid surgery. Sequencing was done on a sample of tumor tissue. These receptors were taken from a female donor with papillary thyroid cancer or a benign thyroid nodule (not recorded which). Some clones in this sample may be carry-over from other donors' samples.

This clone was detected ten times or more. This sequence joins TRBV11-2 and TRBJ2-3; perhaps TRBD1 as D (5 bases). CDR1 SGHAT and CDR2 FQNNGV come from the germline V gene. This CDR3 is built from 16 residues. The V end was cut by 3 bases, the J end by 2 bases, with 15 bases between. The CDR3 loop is CASSFSGRAYTDTQYF. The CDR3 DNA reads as TGTGCCAGCAGCTTTTCGGGCAGGGCATACACAGATACGCAGTATTTT.

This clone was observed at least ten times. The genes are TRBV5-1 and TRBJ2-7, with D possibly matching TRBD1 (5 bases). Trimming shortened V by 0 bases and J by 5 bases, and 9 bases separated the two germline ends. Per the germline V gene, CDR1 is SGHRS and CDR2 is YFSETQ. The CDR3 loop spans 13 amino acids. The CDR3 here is CASSLELGDEQYF. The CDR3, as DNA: TGCGCCAGCAGCTTGGAGCTAGGGGACGAGCAGTACTTC.

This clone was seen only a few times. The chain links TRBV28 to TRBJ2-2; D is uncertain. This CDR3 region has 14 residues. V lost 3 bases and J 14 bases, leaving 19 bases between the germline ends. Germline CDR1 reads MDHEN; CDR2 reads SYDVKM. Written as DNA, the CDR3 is TGTGCCAGCAGTTTTCGCGATAACACCGTGGAACTGTTTTTT. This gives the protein CASSFRDNTVELFF. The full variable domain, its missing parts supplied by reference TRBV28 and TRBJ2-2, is DVKVTQSSRYLVKRTGEKVFLECVQDMDHENMFWYRQDPGLGLRLIYFSYDVKMKEKGDIPEGYSVSREKKERFSLILESASTNQTSMYLCASSFRDNTVELFFGEGSRLTVL.

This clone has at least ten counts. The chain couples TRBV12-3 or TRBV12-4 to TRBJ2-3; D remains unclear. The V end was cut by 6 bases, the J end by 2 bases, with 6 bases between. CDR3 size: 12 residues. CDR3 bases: TGTGCCAGCAGCCTATTCACAGATACGCAGTATTTT. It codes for CASSLFTDTQYF.